These 24 T cell receptor beta chains originate from one sample sequenced in a study of shared T cell receptors in the human thymus (dated by TCRdb to the early 2020s). Library preparation employed the immunoSEQ multiplex PCR assay. TCRdb mirrors the immuneACCESS table, restricted to in-frame sequences. Some clones are absent from its copies; in checked studies, under half trace to an unresolved V gene, and the reason for the others is unknown. The sample table holds more than 550,000 clones, of which roughly 85% were seen once. Around 0.01% of the sample is taken by the ten largest. The data were also submitted as part of a second study, on human thymus T cells.

What was sequenced was thymocytes. The receptors here all came from a girl under three years old with a congenital heart defect. Donor details come from another sample of the same person, matched by shared clones.

The rearrangement uses TRBV2 and TRBJ2-7; possibly TRBD1 for D (6 bases). The CDR3 is 13 residues long. Germline V lookup: CDR1 SNHLY, CDR2 FYNNEI. Deletions cut 4 bases from V and 3 bases from J, with 10 bases between. CDR3 nucleotides: TGTGCCAGCAGTGTCCACAGGGACTACGAGCAGTACTTC. Translated: CASSVHRDYEQYF.

The gene calls are TRBV21-1 and TRBJ2-7; whether TRBD2, the table's D call, matches the DNA was not checked. TRBV21-1 is deemed a pseudogene. This CDR3 is 12 amino acids long. This CDR3 is CASRGGLYEQYF. CDR3 sequence (DNA): TGTGCCAGCAGGGGGGGATTGTACGAGCAGTACTTC.

The chain couples TRBV19 to TRBJ2-2; maybe TRBD1 (6 bases). With 0 bases removed from V and 2 bases from J, the gap between germline ends came to 13 bases. CDR1 LNHDA and CDR2 SQIVND come from the germline V gene (reference sequence). CDR3 size: 17 residues. The DNA for the CDR3 is TGTGCCAGTAGTATAGAGGGGGCCCGAGGAAACACCGGGGAGCTGTTTTTT. It codes for CASSIEGARGNTGELFF.

The chain is built from TRBV29-1 and TRBJ2-2; D may be TRBD1 (5 bases). The V gene lost 0 bases and the J gene lost 0 bases, with 8 bases spanning the gap. The CDR3 loop spans 15 amino acids. Germline values: CDR1 SQVTM, CDR2 ANQGSEA. CDR3 region: CSVEEDTANTGELFF. The CDR3 bases are TGCAGCGTTGAAGAGGACACCGCGAACACCGGGGAGCTGTTTTTT.

This chain uses TRBV5-4 with TRBJ1-2, with 7 bases that match TRBD1. Germline V gene lookup returns CDR1 SGHNT and CDR2 YYREEE (reference sequence). V dropped 5 bases and J dropped 5; count of bases not matched to a gene: 6. CDR3 size: 13 residues. The CDR3 DNA reads as TGTGCCAGCAGTTCGCCGGGACAGTATGGCTACACCTTC. The encoded protein is CASSSPGQYGYTF.

V and J are TRBV19 and TRBJ2-3; D ambiguous. This CDR3 contains 15 residues. Germline V CDR1 and CDR2: LNHDA, SQIVND (reference sequence). The V end lost 2 bases, the J end lost 4 bases, and 13 bases lay between the germline ends. CDR3: CASSITLSGSDTQYF. The CDR3 coding sequence is TGTGCCAGTAGTATAACCCTCTCCGGGTCAGATACGCAGTATTTT.

The chain joins TRBV9 to TRBJ2-2; weak D call: TRBD2 (5 bases). V lost 4 bases to trimming and J lost 6 bases, with 16 bases between them. The CDR3 sequence is 15 residues long. Germline CDR1 reads SGDLS; CDR2 reads YYNGEE. CDR3 loop: CASSPDREFPGELFF. For the CDR3, the DNA is TGTGCCAGCAGCCCAGACCGGGAATTCCCCGGGGAGCTGTTTTTT.

V gene TRBV5-1 combines with J gene TRBJ1-2; 7 bases match TRBD1. Germline lookup yields CDR1 SGHRS and CDR2 YFSETQ. The CDR3 consists of 16 residues. V dropped 7 bases and J dropped 1; count of bases not matched to a gene: 13. The DNA of the CDR3 is TGCGCCAGCCGGGGGACAGACAGACGCCTTAACTATGGCTACACCTTC. Its translation: CASRGTDRRLNYGYTF.

The J gene is TRBJ1-2, the V gene TRBV28; 7 bases are a match to TRBD1. In germline, CDR1 is MDHEN, CDR2 SYDVKM. The CDR3 covers 16 residues. Trimming took 9 bases from V and 2 from J; bases not matched to a gene: 15. The CDR3 region has the DNA TGTGCCAGTCGAAACCGGCGAGGGGGCGGGAACTATGGCTACACCTTC. The encoded protein is CASRNRRGGGNYGYTF.

Comments on this clone: Other DNA sequences in this sample translate to the same CDR3. V is TRBV15 and J is TRBJ1-1; no firm D call. Trimming took 0 bases from V and 3 from J, leaving 8 bases between them. The CDR3 spans 14 residues. Germline CDR1 and CDR2: LNHNV and YYDKDF (reference sequence). The CDR3 sequence: CATSRDPRDTEAFF. The CDR3 bases are TGTGCCACCAGCAGAGACCCGAGGGACACTGAAGCTTTCTTT.

The V call is TRBV15, the J call TRBJ2-4, with 10 bases lining up with TRBD1. This CDR3 has 16 amino acids. V was clipped by 2 bases and J by 7 bases; unmatched bases: 8. The germline CDR1 and CDR2 sequences are LNHNV and YYDKDF (reference sequence). The CDR3 reads CATSRPTGTGENIQYF. CDR3 nucleotides: TGTGCCACCAGCAGACCTACCGGGACAGGGGAGAACATTCAGTACTTC.

The CDR3 DNA sequence: TGTGCCAGCCGTGCCAGCGACAGGAAAGTCGAGGGTGAAGCTTTCTTT. Translation gives CASRASDRKVEGEAFF. The chain couples TRBV27 to TRBJ1-1; D might be TRBD1 (6 bases). CDR3 length: 16 residues. V lost 8 bases to trimming and J lost 7 bases, with 26 bases between them. The V gene's germline CDR1 is MNHEY and CDR2 SMNVEV (reference sequence).

On this clone itself: An end of the junction does not agree with germline; a read error may underlie this. V gene TRBV2 combines with J gene TRBJ2-7, with TRBD2 matching over 7 bases. CDR3 length equals 18 residues. The germline V gene encodes CDR1 SNHLY and CDR2 FYNNEI. DNA of the CDR3: TGTGCCAGCAGTAAAGCGATCAGCGGGACCCCTCGTCATCGAGAGCAGTACTTC. It is translated as CASSKAISGTPRHREQYF. The full variable domain, its missing parts supplied by reference TRBV2 and TRBJ2-7, is EPEVTQTPSHQVTQMGQEVILRCVPISNHLYFYWYRQILGQKVEFLVSFYNNEISEKSEIFDDQFSVERPDGSNFTLKIRSTKLEDSAMYFCASSKAISGTPRHREQYFGPGTRLTVT.

Here the CDR3 reads CASSQRGPAYDQETQYF. The CDR3 nucleotides read TGTGCCAGTAGCCAGAGAGGTCCAGCGTATGACCAAGAGACCCAGTACTTC. The chain carries TRBV19 and TRBJ2-5; the D is unclear. The CDR3 extends over 17 amino acids. Per germline, CDR1 LNHDA and CDR2 SQIVND (reference sequence). V was pared by 6 bases and J by 0 bases, with 20 bases between.

The sample holds one count of this clone. V usage is TRBV5-1 and J usage is TRBJ2-7; 8 positions match TRBD1. Germline V gives CDR1 SGHRS, CDR2 YFSETQ. The CDR3 contains 15 residues. With V trimmed by 8 bases and J by 3 bases, 13 bases remained unmatched. The CDR3 region is CASHKLPGQDYEQYF. The DNA of the CDR3 is TGCGCCAGTCACAAGTTACCGGGACAGGACTACGAGCAGTACTTC.

CDR3 loop: CASSSDRVMFF. The DNA for the CDR3 is TGTGCCAGCAGCAGCGACAGGGTAATGTTTTTT. This chain links TRBV28 with TRBJ1-4; 7 nucleotides agree with TRBD1. Germline CDR1 and CDR2: MDHEN and SYDVKM. Unmatched junction bases numbered 7, after V lost 6 bases and J lost 15 bases. This CDR3 has 11 amino acids.

The chain couples TRBV5-4 to TRBJ1-1; a weak D match, TRBD1 (6 bases). V was pared by 4 bases and J by 6 bases, with 13 bases between. Germline-derived CDR1 and CDR2 are SGHNT and YYREEE (reference sequence). There are 13 residues in the CDR3. The DNA of the CDR3 is TGTGCCAGCAGCCGTGAAGGGACACCTGAAGCTTTCTTT. Encoded protein: CASSREGTPEAFF.

This chain links TRBV19 with TRBJ2-7; TRBD1 matches 7 bases. The V and J ends lost 3 bases and 2 bases, in that order; junction bases with no gene match: 7. Germline lookup yields CDR1 LNHDA and CDR2 SQIVND (reference sequence). The CDR3 covers 15 residues. CDR3 nucleotide sequence: TGTGCCAGTAGTATGCGACAGGGCGGGCCCTACGAGCAGTACTTC. Translation: CASSMRQGGPYEQYF.

The chain carries TRBV6-1 and TRBJ1-2, with D uncertain. CDR1 and CDR2 from the germline V gene are MNHNS and SASEGT. This CDR3 comprises 13 residues. V lost 2 bases and J 3 bases, leaving 7 bases between the germline ends. The CDR3 nucleotides are TGTGCCAGCAGTGAACGGGTTTACTATGGCTACACCTTC. Its translation is CASSERVYYGYTF.

The rearrangement uses TRBV14 and TRBJ1-3, with D possibly TRBD1 on 6 matching bases. V was clipped by 4 bases and J by 2 bases, with 15 bases between them. The CDR3 consists of 16 residues. Germline assignment: CDR1 SGHDN and CDR2 FVKESK. The CDR3 sequence: CASSPNHGTPGNTIYF. The CDR3 DNA follows: TGTGCCAGCAGCCCCAATCACGGGACACCTGGAAACACCATATATTTT.

The gene calls are TRBV20-1 and TRBJ2-1; the D gene is possibly TRBD1 (6 bases). CDR1 and CDR2 (germline): DFQATT, SNEGSKA (reference sequence). Trimming took 2 bases from V and 9 from J, leaving 8 bases between them. There are 11 residues in the CDR3. The CDR3 DNA sequence: TGCAGTGCTAGATCAGGGGCTGAGCAGTTCTTC. Protein product: CSARSGAEQFF.

In DNA, the CDR3 is TGTGCCAGTAGTACCAAGCCGACAGGGAACACTGAAGCTTTCTTT. Translation gives CASSTKPTGNTEAFF. The gene calls are TRBV19 and TRBJ1-1; tentative D call: TRBD1 (6 bases). Germline V gene sequence: CDR1 LNHDA, CDR2 SQIVND (reference sequence). V gave up 4 bases and J gave up 1 base, with 13 bases separating them. The CDR3 loop spans 15 amino acids.

The CDR3 protein is CASSLLARWNEQFF. In DNA form, the CDR3 reads TGTGCCAGCAGTTTACTAGCCCGGTGGAATGAGCAGTTCTTC. The rearrangement joins TRBV28 to TRBJ2-1; TRBD2 is a possible D gene (5 bases). There are 14 residues in the CDR3. Germline assignment: CDR1 MDHEN and CDR2 SYDVKM. Trimming took off 2 bases at V and 7 bases at J, with 12 bases between the two ends.

V usage is TRBV2 and J usage is TRBJ2-5, with no clear D. The assigned J gene may be wrong: the sequence end matches TRBJ2-7 better. The CDR3 loop spans 13 amino acids. The germline gives CDR1 SNHLY, CDR2 FYNNEI. CDR3 nucleotides: TGTGCCAGCAGTGAAAGTGATTCCTACGAGCAGTACTTC. This gives the protein CASSESDSYEQYF.